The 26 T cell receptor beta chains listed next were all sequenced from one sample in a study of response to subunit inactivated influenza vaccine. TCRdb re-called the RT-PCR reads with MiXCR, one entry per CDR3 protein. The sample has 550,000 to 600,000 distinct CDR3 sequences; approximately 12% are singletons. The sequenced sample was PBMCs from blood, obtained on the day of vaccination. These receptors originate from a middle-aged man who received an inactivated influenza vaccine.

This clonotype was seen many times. DNA for the CDR3: TGTGCCAGCAGCCCACACCCCCTGGAGGGTGAAGCTTTCTTT. Protein: CASSPHPLEGEAFF. The V gene is TRBV7-9, the J gene TRBJ1-1; no firm D call. The V gene lost 5 bases and the J gene lost 7 bases, with 17 bases spanning the gap. This CDR3 contains 14 residues. Germline CDR1 reads SEHNR; CDR2 reads FQNEAQ (reference sequence).

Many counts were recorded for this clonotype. The CDR3 DNA is TGTGCCAGCAGTTACGCCGGGGGGATACAAGAGACCCAGTACTTC. Amino acids: CASSYAGGIQETQYF. The chain uses TRBV12-3 or TRBV12-4 and TRBJ2-5; 7 positions agree with TRBD2. The CDR3 has 15 amino acids. V shed 4 bases and J 2 bases; nucleotides not matched to a gene: 7.

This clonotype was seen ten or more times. The DNA for the CDR3 is TGCAGTGCTTCGGAGATAACTAATGAAAAACTGTTTTTT. The encoded protein is CSASEITNEKLFF. The J gene is TRBJ1-4, the V gene TRBV20-1; D gene uncertain. CDR3 length: 13 residues. Trimming stripped 5 bases from V and 1 base from J, with 8 bases between. The germline gives CDR1 DFQATT, CDR2 SNEGSKA (reference sequence).

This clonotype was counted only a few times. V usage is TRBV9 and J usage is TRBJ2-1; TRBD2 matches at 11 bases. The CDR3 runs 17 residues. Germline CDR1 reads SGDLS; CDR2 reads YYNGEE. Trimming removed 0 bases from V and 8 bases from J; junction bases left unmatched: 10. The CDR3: CASSVAYLAGGPYEQFF. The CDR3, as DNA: TGTGCCAGCAGCGTAGCTTACTTAGCGGGAGGGCCTTATGAGCAGTTCTTC.

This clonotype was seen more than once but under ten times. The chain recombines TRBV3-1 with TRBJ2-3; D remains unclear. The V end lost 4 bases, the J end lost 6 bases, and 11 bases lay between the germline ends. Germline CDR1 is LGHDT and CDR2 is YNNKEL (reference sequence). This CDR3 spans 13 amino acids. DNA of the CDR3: TGTGCCAGCAGCCCCCGCGAGGAGGATACGCAGTATTTT. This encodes CASSPREEDTQYF.

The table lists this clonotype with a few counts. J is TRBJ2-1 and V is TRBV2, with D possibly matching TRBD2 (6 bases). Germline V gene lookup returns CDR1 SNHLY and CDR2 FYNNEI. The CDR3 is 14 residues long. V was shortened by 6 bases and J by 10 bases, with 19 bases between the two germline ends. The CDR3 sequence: CASRIGTSGGEQFF. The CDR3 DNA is TGTGCCAGCAGAATAGGGACCAGCGGAGGGGAGCAGTTCTTC.

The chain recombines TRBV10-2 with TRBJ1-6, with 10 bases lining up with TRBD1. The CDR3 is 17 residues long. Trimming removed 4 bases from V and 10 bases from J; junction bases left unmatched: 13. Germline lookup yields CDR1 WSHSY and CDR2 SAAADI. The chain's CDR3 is CASSATVRDRGMSPLHF. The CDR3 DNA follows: TGCGCCAGCAGTGCGACTGTCCGGGACAGGGGAATGTCACCCCTCCACTTT.

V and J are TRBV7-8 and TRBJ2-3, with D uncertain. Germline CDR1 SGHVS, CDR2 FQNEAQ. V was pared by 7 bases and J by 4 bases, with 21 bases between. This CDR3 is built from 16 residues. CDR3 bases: TGTGCCAGCACCAGTTTCGGACCCGCTCCGGCAGATACGCAGTATTTT. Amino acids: CASTSFGPAPADTQYF.

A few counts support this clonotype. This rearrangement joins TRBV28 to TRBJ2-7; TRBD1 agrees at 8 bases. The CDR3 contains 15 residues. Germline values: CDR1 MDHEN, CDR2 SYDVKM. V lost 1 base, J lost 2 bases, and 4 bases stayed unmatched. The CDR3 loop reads CASSLFQGAAYEQYF. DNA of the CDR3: TGTGCCAGCAGTTTATTCCAGGGGGCCGCCTACGAGCAGTACTTC.

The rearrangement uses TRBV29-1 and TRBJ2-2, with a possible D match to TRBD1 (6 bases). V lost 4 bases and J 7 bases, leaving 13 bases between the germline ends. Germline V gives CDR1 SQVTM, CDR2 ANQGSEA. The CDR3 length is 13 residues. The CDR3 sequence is CSVGAQGIGELFF. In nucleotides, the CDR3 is TGCAGCGTTGGAGCTCAGGGGATCGGGGAGCTGTTTTTT.

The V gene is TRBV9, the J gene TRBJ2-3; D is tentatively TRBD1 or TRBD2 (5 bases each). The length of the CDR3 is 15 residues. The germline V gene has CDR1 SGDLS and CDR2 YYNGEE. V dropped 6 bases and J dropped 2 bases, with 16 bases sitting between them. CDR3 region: CASNQRGADTDTQYF. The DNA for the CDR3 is TGTGCCAGCAACCAGCGAGGGGCCGACACAGATACGCAGTATTTT.

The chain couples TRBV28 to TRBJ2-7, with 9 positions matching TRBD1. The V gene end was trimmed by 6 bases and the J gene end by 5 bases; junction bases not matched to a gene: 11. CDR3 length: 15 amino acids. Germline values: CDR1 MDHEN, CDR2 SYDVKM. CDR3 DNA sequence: TGTGCCAGCAGCCCGACAGGGGGTAGGAGGAACGAGCAGTACTTC. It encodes CASSPTGGRRNEQYF.

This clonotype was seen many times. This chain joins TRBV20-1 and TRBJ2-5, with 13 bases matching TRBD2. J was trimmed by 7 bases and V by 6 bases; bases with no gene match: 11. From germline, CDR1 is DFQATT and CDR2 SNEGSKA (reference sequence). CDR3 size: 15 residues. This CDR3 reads CSAFVGLAGDGTQYF. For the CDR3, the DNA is TGCAGTGCGTTTGTAGGACTAGCGGGGGATGGGACCCAGTACTTC.

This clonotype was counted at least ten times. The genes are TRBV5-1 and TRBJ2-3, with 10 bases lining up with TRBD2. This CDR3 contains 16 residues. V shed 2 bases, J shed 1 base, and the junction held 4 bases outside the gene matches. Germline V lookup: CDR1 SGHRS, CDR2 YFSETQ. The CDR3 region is CASSLTSGTRTDTQYF. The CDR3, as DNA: TGCGCCAGCAGCTTAACTAGCGGGACCCGCACAGATACGCAGTATTTT.

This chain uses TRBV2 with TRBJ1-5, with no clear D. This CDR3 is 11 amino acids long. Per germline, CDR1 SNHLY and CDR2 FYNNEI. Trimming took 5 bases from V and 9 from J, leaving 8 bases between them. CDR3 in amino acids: CASSSLGPQHF. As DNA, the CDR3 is TGTGCCAGCAGTTCATTGGGGCCCCAGCATTTT.

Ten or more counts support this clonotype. The chain's CDR3 is CASRDRNTGELFF. The CDR3 nucleotides read TGCGCCAGCAGGGACAGAAACACCGGGGAGCTGTTTTTT. The chain has TRBV5-1 and TRBJ2-2; TRBD1 is a possible D gene (6 bases). The germline V gene has CDR1 SGHRS and CDR2 YFSETQ. V gave up 5 bases and J gave up 2 bases, with 7 bases separating them. The CDR3 is 13 amino acids. The whole variable domain, remainder taken from reference TRBV5-1 and TRBJ2-2, is KAGVTQTPRYLIKTRGQQVTLSCSPISGHRSVSWYQQTPGQGLQFLFEYFSETQRNKGNFPGRFSGRQFSNSRSEMNVSTLELGDSALYLCASRDRNTGELFFGEGSRLTVL.

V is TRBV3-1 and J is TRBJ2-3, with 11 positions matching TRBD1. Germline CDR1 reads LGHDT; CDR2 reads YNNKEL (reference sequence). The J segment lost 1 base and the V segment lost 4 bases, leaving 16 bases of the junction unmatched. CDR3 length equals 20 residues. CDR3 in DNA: TGTGCCAGCAGCCCCTTTATTGGGACAGGGGGTAGTTTCGGCACAGATACGCAGTATTTT. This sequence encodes CASSPFIGTGGSFGTDTQYF.

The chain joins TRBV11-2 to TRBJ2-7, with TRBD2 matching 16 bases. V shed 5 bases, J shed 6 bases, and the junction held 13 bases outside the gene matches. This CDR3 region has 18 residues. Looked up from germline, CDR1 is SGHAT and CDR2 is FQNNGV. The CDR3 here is CASSLNLGLAGGLTEQYF. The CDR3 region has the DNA TGTGCCAGCAGCCTAAACCTGGGACTAGCGGGGGGGCTTACCGAGCAGTACTTC.

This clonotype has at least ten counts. DNA for the CDR3: TGCGCCAGCAGCCAAGATACACCGGACAGCAGATACGTCGAGTACCACTATGGCTACACCTTC. Its translation: CASSQDTPDSRYVEYHYGYTF. The chain recombines TRBV4-1 with TRBJ1-2, with TRBD1 as a possible D gene (6 bases). The V gene's germline CDR1 is MGHRA and CDR2 YSYEKL. The V and J ends lost 0 bases and 3 bases respectively, with 29 bases between them. The CDR3 loop spans 21 amino acids.

CDR3 region: CASSLTPGWNYGYTF. The CDR3 DNA is TGTGCCAGCAGTTTAACTCCAGGGTGGAACTATGGCTACACCTTC. The chain combines TRBV12-3 or TRBV12-4 with TRBJ1-2; D possibly corresponds to TRBD1 (5 bases). V was pared by 2 bases and J by 2 bases, with 12 bases between. The CDR3 contains 15 residues.

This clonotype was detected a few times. The CDR3 region is CASSVWGAKNIQYF. The DNA of the CDR3 is TGTGCCAGCAGTGTATGGGGGGCAAAAAACATTCAGTACTTC. This chain uses TRBV6-1 with TRBJ2-4; either TRBD1 or TRBD2 may fit D (6 bases each). CDR3 size: 14 residues. Germline loops: CDR1 MNHNS, CDR2 SASEGT. V shed 4 bases and J shed 4 bases, with 11 bases lying between them.

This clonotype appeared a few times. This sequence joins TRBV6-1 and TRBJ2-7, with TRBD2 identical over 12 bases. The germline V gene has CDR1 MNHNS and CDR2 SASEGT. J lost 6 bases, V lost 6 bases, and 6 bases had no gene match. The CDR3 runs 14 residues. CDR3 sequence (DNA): TGTGCCAGCAGATCTAGCGGGAGGGCCAGCGAGCAGTACTTC. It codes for CASRSSGRASEQYF.

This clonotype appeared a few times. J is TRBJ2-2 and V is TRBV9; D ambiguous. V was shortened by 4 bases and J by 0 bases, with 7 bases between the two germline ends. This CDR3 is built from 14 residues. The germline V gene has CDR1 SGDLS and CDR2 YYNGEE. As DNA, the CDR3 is TGTGCCAGCAGCCCATTTTCGAACACCGGGGAGCTGTTTTTT. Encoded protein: CASSPFSNTGELFF.

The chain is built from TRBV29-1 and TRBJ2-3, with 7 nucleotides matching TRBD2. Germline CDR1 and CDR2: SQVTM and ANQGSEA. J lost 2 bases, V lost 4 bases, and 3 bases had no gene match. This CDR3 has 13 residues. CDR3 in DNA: TGCAGCGTTGGCGGGGGAGCCACAGATACGCAGTATTTT. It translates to CSVGGGATDTQYF.

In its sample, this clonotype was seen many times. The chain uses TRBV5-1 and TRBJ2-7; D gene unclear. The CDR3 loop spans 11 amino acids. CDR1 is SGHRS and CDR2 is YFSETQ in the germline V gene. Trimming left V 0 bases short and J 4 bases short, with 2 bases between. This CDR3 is CASSLEYEQYF. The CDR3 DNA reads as TGCGCCAGCAGCTTGGAATACGAGCAGTACTTC.

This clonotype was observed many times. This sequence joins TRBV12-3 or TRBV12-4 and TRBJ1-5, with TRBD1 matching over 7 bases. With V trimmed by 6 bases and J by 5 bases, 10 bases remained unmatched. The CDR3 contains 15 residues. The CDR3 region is CASREGGGFYQPQHF. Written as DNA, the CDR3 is TGTGCCAGCAGGGAAGGAGGGGGCTTTTATCAGCCCCAGCATTTT.